A single sample gave rise to the 27 T cell receptor beta chains below, sequenced in a study of blood T cell repertoires in COVID-19. The repertoire was sequenced with immunoSEQ multiplex PCR; TCRdb's copy has only in-frame clones and lacks some. The profile shows about 370,000 clones, roughly nine tenths of them singletons. The specimen sequenced was PBMCs or T cells enriched from blood (not recorded which). The receptor source for this set is a young man who had recovered from COVID-19.

This sequence joins TRBV12-3 or TRBV12-4 and TRBJ1-4, with a tentative D call TRBD1 (5 bases). The V gene lost 7 bases and the J gene lost 5 bases, with 5 bases spanning the gap. The CDR3 consists of 11 residues. This CDR3 is CASKGNEKLFF. As DNA, the CDR3 is TGTGCCAGCAAGGGGAATGAAAAACTGTTTTTT.

The CDR3 nucleotides read TGTGCCAGCAGAGGTTCAGGGTACAATTCACCCCTCCACTTT. The encoded protein is CASRGSGYNSPLHF. The rearrangement joins TRBV9 to TRBJ1-6, with D tentatively TRBD1 (5 bases). V was cut by 5 bases and J by 7 bases, with 13 bases left in between. The CDR3 is made up of 14 amino acids. Germline lookup yields CDR1 SGDLS and CDR2 YYNGEE. The full variable domain, rest sourced from reference TRBV9 and TRBJ1-6, is DSGVTQTPKHLITATGQRVTLRCSPRSGDLSVYWYQQSLDQGLQFLIQYYNGEERAKGNILERFSAQQFPDLHSELNLSSLELGDSALYFCASRGSGYNSPLHFGNGTRLTVT.

V is TRBV28 and J is TRBJ2-7, with TRBD2 identical over 7 bases. Looked up from germline, CDR1 is MDHEN and CDR2 is SYDVKM. The CDR3 length is 12 residues. The V segment lost 11 bases and the J segment 0 bases; nucleotides outside the gene matches: 4. The DNA for the CDR3 is TGTGCCTGGGGGGACTACTCCTACGAGCAGTACTTC. It specifies CAWGDYSYEQYF.

This clone was recorded once. The gene calls are TRBV6-2 or TRBV6-3 and TRBJ2-1, with D unresolved. The CDR3 totals 13 residues. Between the trimmed V and J ends, which lost 3 bases and 2 bases, there was a span of 5 bases. Germline V gives CDR1 MNHEY, CDR2 SVGEGT. The DNA of the CDR3 is TGTGCCAGCAGTTATGCGCCCTACAATGAGCAGTTCTTC. Encoded protein: CASSYAPYNEQFF.

The rearrangement links TRBV7-2 to TRBJ1-6; D is possibly TRBD1 (5 bases). CDR1 and CDR2 from the germline V gene are SGHTA and FQGNSA. Trimming took off 2 bases at V and 7 bases at J, with 12 bases between the two ends. The length of the CDR3 is 15 residues. In nucleotides, the CDR3 is TGTGCCAGCAGCTTAAGGCAACAGGAGAATTCACCCCTCCACTTT. It translates to CASSLRQQENSPLHF.

Of note for this clone: Additional DNA sequences in this sample encode the identical CDR3. The gene calls are TRBV2 and TRBJ1-1; D is possibly TRBD1 (6 bases). This CDR3 spans 14 amino acids. Germline V CDR1 and CDR2: SNHLY, FYNNEI. Deletions cut 2 bases from V and 2 bases from J, with 9 bases between. The CDR3 DNA is TGTGCCAGCAGTGAACAGGGGTTAAACACTGAAGCTTTCTTT. This sequence encodes CASSEQGLNTEAFF.

Written as DNA, the CDR3 is TGTGCCAGCAGTTTGGGACAGGGAAGGGAAAAACTGTTTTTT. Its protein product is CASSLGQGREKLFF. The V and J genes are TRBV28 and TRBJ1-4, with 9 bases identical to TRBD1. The CDR3 is made up of 14 amino acids. V was clipped by 3 bases and J by 8 bases; unmatched bases: 4. CDR1 MDHEN and CDR2 SYDVKM come from the germline V gene.

This rearrangement joins TRBV9 to TRBJ1-5, with 7 bases that match TRBD1. Trimming cost V 1 base and J 9 bases; bases outside gene matches: 7. The CDR3 sequence is 14 residues long. Germline CDR1 and CDR2: SGDLS and YYNGEE. In DNA form, the CDR3 reads TGTGCCAGCAGCGTACGGGACAGCCATCTGCCCCAGCATTTT. This translates into CASSVRDSHLPQHF.

Here the CDR3 reads CASSLVLLAGGTDTQYF. In DNA form, the CDR3 reads TGTGCCAGCAGCTTAGTTTTGCTAGCGGGGGGGACAGATACGCAGTATTTT. The chain combines TRBV7-6 with TRBJ2-3, with 12 bases lining up with TRBD2. Trimming cost V 1 base and J 3 bases; bases outside gene matches: 5. The germline gives CDR1 SGHVS, CDR2 FNYEAQ. There are 17 residues in the CDR3.

The rearrangement uses TRBV6-9 and TRBJ1-6, with TRBD1 matching over 7 bases. The CDR3 runs 20 residues. Germline CDR1 and CDR2: MNHGY and SVAAGI. J lost 0 bases, V lost 4 bases, and 15 bases had no gene match. In DNA form, the CDR3 reads TGTGCCAGCAGTTCACCGGACAGGCCGCCCCTAAGCTCCTATAATTCACCCCTCCACTTT. Protein sequence: CASSSPDRPPLSSYNSPLHF.

The genes are TRBV10-3 and TRBJ1-3, with D tentatively TRBD1 (5 bases). V lost 9 bases, J lost 4 bases, and 13 bases lay in between. The CDR3 is made up of 13 amino acids. The germline gives CDR1 ENHRY, CDR2 SYGVKD. The CDR3 is CAITGLEGNTIYF. In nucleotides, the CDR3 is TGTGCCATTACAGGTTTAGAAGGAAACACCATATATTTT.

The genes are TRBV25-1 and TRBJ1-5, with D perhaps matching TRBD1 (6 bases). The CDR3 is 15 amino acids. V gave up 4 bases and J gave up 7 bases, with 17 bases separating them. Germline values: CDR1 MGHDK, CDR2 SYGVNS. The CDR3 reads CASSAGAGPPQPQHF. The CDR3 bases are TGTGCCAGCAGTGCAGGGGCAGGTCCGCCCCAGCCCCAGCATTTT.

This clone occurred a few times. Other DNA sequences in the sample encode the same CDR3. The rearrangement joins TRBV28 to TRBJ1-3, with D possibly TRBD1 on 5 matching bases. CDR1 MDHEN and CDR2 SYDVKM come from the germline V gene. CDR3 length equals 14 residues. V gave up 5 bases and J gave up 1 base, with 9 bases separating them. Here the CDR3 DNA reads TGTGCCAGCAGTCCCGGGGGATCTGGAAACACCATATATTTT. Its protein is CASSPGGSGNTIYF. Variable domain in full (rest from reference TRBV28 and TRBJ1-3): DVKVTQSSRYLVKRTGEKVFLECVQDMDHENMFWYRQDPGLGLRLIYFSYDVKMKEKGDIPEGYSVSREKKERFSLILESASTNQTSMYLCASSPGGSGNTIYFGEGSWLTVV.

V and J are TRBV6-2 or TRBV6-3 and TRBJ2-1; 8 nucleotides match TRBD2. The V segment lost 5 bases and the J segment 5 bases; nucleotides outside the gene matches: 11. The CDR3 runs 16 residues. CDR1 and CDR2 from the germline V gene are MNHEY and SVGEGT. The CDR3, as DNA: TGTGCCAGCAGTCTTGGCGGGAGGTCCCTCCACAATGAGCAGTTCTTC. It specifies CASSLGGRSLHNEQFF.

This chain uses TRBV5-4 with TRBJ2-7; 7 bases map to TRBD1. Looked up from germline, CDR1 is SGHNT and CDR2 is YYREEE (reference sequence). The CDR3 is 12 amino acids. V was clipped by 4 bases and J by 3 bases; unmatched bases: 1. The CDR3 region has the DNA TGTGCCAGCAGCCCAGGGGGCTACGAGCAGTACTTC. Residues: CASSPGGYEQYF.

This rearrangement joins TRBV28 to TRBJ1-2; TRBD1 agrees at 12 bases. Germline CDR1 is MDHEN and CDR2 is SYDVKM. After removal of 5 bases from V and 13 bases from J, the junction contained 14 bases not matched to a gene. The CDR3 contains 15 residues. CDR3 in DNA: TGTGCCAGCAGTCCCCCCAGGGGGACAGGGGGCGCTCCCACCTTC. Protein sequence: CASSPPRGTGGAPTF.

The chain couples TRBV6-5 to TRBJ2-2, with 7 bases identical to TRBD2. J lost 0 bases, V lost 6 bases, and 4 bases had no gene match. The length of the CDR3 is 15 residues. Germline CDR1 and CDR2: MNHEY and SVGAGI. CDR3 in DNA: TGTGCCAGCAGGGCCCTAGCGGCGAACACCGGGGAGCTGTTTTTT. Amino acids: CASRALAANTGELFF.

A word on this clone: The identical CDR3 is also encoded by other nucleotide sequences in the sample. The chain is built from TRBV7-9 and TRBJ1-4; the match to TRBD1 covers 9 bases. The CDR3 is 14 amino acids. Per the germline V gene, CDR1 is SEHNR and CDR2 is FQNEAQ (reference sequence). V was pared by 5 bases and J by 7 bases, with 5 bases of the junction left unmatched. The CDR3 region has the DNA TGTGCCAGCAGCCGGGGACAGGGCGGTGAAAAACTGTTTTTT. It translates to CASSRGQGGEKLFF.

The chain has TRBV5-1 and TRBJ2-1; TRBD1 might be the D (5 bases). V was cut by 0 bases and J by 7 bases, with 11 bases left in between. The CDR3 extends over 14 amino acids. Germline assignment: CDR1 SGHRS and CDR2 YFSETQ. The chain's CDR3 is CASSLGQLENEQFF. CDR3 coding DNA: TGCGCCAGCAGCTTGGGACAGTTGGAGAATGAGCAGTTCTTC.

The gene calls are TRBV2 and TRBJ2-1; 7 nucleotides align to TRBD2. There are 16 residues in the CDR3. Losses at the gene ends were 4 bases for V and 0 bases for J; bases not matched to a gene: 6. Looked up from germline, CDR1 is SNHLY and CDR2 is FYNNEI. CDR3 DNA sequence: TGTGCCAGCAGTGGAGGGCTAGCGGTCTCCTACAATGAGCAGTTCTTC. Translating it yields CASSGGLAVSYNEQFF.

This clone was recorded a few times. The chain links TRBV12-3 or TRBV12-4 to TRBJ1-5; TRBD1 matches 7 bases. V gave up 6 bases and J gave up 6 bases; unmatched junction bases: 5. The CDR3 runs 13 residues. This chain's CDR3 is CASSRQGGQPQHF. The CDR3 DNA reads TGTGCCAGCAGCCGACAGGGAGGTCAGCCCCAGCATTTT.

This chain connects TRBV4-2 to TRBJ2-7; D possibly corresponds to TRBD2 (6 bases). V was shortened by 4 bases and J by 0 bases, with 13 bases between the two germline ends. Germline CDR1 reads LGHNA; CDR2 reads YNFKEQ. The CDR3 totals 15 residues. Written as DNA, the CDR3 is TGTGCCAGCAGCCTTTCGGACGGGGGCTCCTACGAGCAGTACTTC. Its translation is CASSLSDGGSYEQYF.

The V call is TRBV11-2, the J call TRBJ2-3, with unresolved D. The CDR3 spans 14 residues. Germline V CDR1 and CDR2: SGHAT, FQNNGV. V lost 0 bases, J lost 0 bases, and 4 bases lay in between. Written as DNA, the CDR3 is TGTGCCAGCAGCTTAGAGACTAGCACAGATACGCAGTATTTT. Translation: CASSLETSTDTQYF.

The chain combines TRBV28 with TRBJ1-4; D perhaps matches TRBD1 (5 bases). This CDR3 spans 15 amino acids. Trimming cost V 4 bases and J 2 bases, with 11 bases left between them. Germline CDR1 MDHEN, CDR2 SYDVKM. The CDR3 DNA is TGTGCCAGCAGTTCGTCGGGGGGTACTAATGAAAAACTGTTTTTT. Translating it yields CASSSSGGTNEKLFF.

The V and J genes are TRBV6-4 and TRBJ2-7; D is unclear. The CDR3 runs 12 residues. Germline CDR1 MRHNA, CDR2 SNTAGT. The ends were cut back, 8 bases at V and 2 bases at J, with 10 bases in the middle. The CDR3 protein is CASPEQPYEQYF. DNA for the CDR3: TGTGCCAGCCCGGAACAGCCCTACGAGCAGTACTTC.

A single count supports this clone. The genes are TRBV15 and TRBJ2-7; D call uncertain. V was trimmed by 1 base and J by 6 bases, leaving 10 bases between them. The V gene's germline CDR1 is LNHNV and CDR2 YYDKDF (reference sequence). The CDR3 contains 13 residues. The CDR3 sequence is CATSRGAGSEQYF. The CDR3, as DNA: TGTGCCACCAGCAGAGGGGCAGGATCCGAGCAGTACTTC.

The chain uses TRBV19 and TRBJ1-4, with D unresolved. Trimming shortened V by 1 base and J by 5 bases, and 8 bases separated the two germline ends. The germline V gene has CDR1 LNHDA and CDR2 SQIVND (reference sequence). The CDR3 totals 14 residues. The CDR3 sequence: CASSIAPGNEKLFF. CDR3 coding DNA: TGTGCCAGTAGTATAGCTCCCGGGAATGAAAAACTGTTTTTT.